This T cell receptor (beta chain) was captured by sequencing in a study of early T cells in non-severe SARS-CoV-2 infection. Many counts were recorded for this clonotype. TCRdb re-derived calls from the 5' RACE reads in MiXCR, one entry per CDR3 protein. The data hold more than 25,000 distinct CDR3 sequences, with 2.9% observed a single time. V lost 6 bases, J lost 5 bases, and 8 bases stayed unmatched. The CDR3 extends over 13 amino acids. Germline CDR1 is DFQATT and CDR2 is SNEGSKA (reference sequence). The gene calls are TRBV20-1 and TRBJ1-1; 8 bases are shared with TRBD1. The specimen was whole blood. This receptor was identified in an adult who was a healthcare worker with PCR-confirmed SARS-CoV-2 infection or an uninfected control (not recorded which). The CDR3 protein is CSAATGGGTEAFF. In DNA form, the CDR3 reads TGCAGTGCAGCCACAGGGGGAGGTACTGAAGCTTTCTTT.